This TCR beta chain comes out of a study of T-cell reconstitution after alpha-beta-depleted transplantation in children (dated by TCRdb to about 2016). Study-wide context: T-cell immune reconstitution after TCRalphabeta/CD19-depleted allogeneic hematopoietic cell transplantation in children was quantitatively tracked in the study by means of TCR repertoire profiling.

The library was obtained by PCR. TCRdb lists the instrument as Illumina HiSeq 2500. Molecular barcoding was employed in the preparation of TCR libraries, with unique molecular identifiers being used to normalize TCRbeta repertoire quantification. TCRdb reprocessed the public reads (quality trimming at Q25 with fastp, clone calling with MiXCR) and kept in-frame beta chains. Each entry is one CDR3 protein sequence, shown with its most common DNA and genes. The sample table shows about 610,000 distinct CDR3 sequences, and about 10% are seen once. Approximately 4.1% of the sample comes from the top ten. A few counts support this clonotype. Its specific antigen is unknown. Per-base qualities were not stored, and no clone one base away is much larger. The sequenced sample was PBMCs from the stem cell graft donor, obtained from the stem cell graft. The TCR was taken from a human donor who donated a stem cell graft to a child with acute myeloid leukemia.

CDR3 reads: CASSLTLRRASTDTQYF. The DNA reads TGTGCCAGCAGCTTAACACTGAGAAGGGCCAGTACAGATACGCAGTATTTT. The V and J genes are TRBV7-3 and TRBJ2-3; the D gene cannot be resolved reliably. The junction shows trimming of 0 bases on V and 3 bases on J, plus 16 bases between the germline ends. Counted from cysteine to phenylalanine, this CDR3 has 17 amino acids. Of all the DNA, just the CDR3 is kept, 51 bases in frame from base 1. CDR1 SGHTA and CDR2 FQGTGA were looked up in the germline V gene.